The 4 T cell receptor beta chains presented below share a single source sample, sequenced in a study of T cell repertoires in cytomegalovirus infection. For these TCRs, the target antigens are not known. TCRdb re-derived calls from the reads in MiXCR, one entry per CDR3 protein. The top ten hold around an eighth of the sample, which has some 920,000 distinct CDR3 sequences, 31% seen once. This specimen was cultured CD8+ T cells from PBMCs, taken from culture after CMV antigen stimulation. The receptors were gathered from a human donor in good health (CMV status not recorded). Some clones in this sample may be carry-over from other donors' samples.

This clonotype was observed a handful of times. The rearrangement uses TRBV19 and TRBJ2-1; no clear D. Per germline, CDR1 LNHDA and CDR2 SQIVND (reference sequence). V gave up 11 bases and J gave up 1 base, with 12 bases separating them. The CDR3 spans 13 residues. The CDR3 DNA reads TGTGCCTCGGCGTGGGGTTCCTACAATGAGCAGTTCTTC. Protein product: CASAWGSYNEQFF.

J is TRBJ2-2 and V is TRBV7-9; D is ambiguous. With 4 bases removed from V and 6 bases from J, the gap between germline ends came to 9 bases. The CDR3 is 13 amino acids. CDR1 is SEHNR, CDR2 FQNEAQ, per germline (reference sequence). CDR3 region: CASSSIWAGELFF. For the CDR3, the DNA is TGTGCCAGCAGCTCCATTTGGGCCGGGGAGCTGTTTTTT.

This clonotype was recorded at least ten times. V is TRBV7-2 and J is TRBJ1-2; TRBD1 agrees at 8 bases. The germline CDR1 and CDR2 sequences are SGHTA and FQGNSA. The V segment lost 5 bases and the J segment 6 bases; nucleotides outside the gene matches: 11. There are 15 residues in the CDR3. The CDR3 region is CASSLRPGQEDGYTF. For the CDR3, the DNA is TGTGCCAGCAGCCTAAGACCGGGACAGGAGGATGGCTACACCTTC.

This rearrangement joins TRBV19 to TRBJ2-3; D possibly uses TRBD1 or TRBD2 (5 bases each). Trimming cost V 7 bases and J 3 bases, with 17 bases left between them. The CDR3 covers 15 residues. CDR1 and CDR2 (germline): LNHDA, SQIVND (reference sequence). The CDR3 nucleotides are TGTGCCAGTATGGGGGATTCTGTCAGGACAGATACGCAGTATTTT. Its translation: CASMGDSVRTDTQYF.